This T cell receptor (beta chain) originates from a study of cytomegalovirus exposure and HLA in healthy donors. Note on this clone: Its antigen is still unknown.

The data were produced by immunoSEQ multiplex PCR, yet TCRdb's version contains in-frame clones alone and is incomplete. The profile shows about 120,000 clones, roughly 84% of them singletons. The CDR3 sequence is 16 residues long. The V gene's germline CDR1 is SEHNR and CDR2 FQNEAQ (reference sequence). V shed 5 bases and J shed 3 bases, with 20 bases lying between them. Study findings and constraints: Among TCR sequences, most were rare, though some public TCRs appeared in many donors. The CMV antigen specificity of a few CMV-associated chains was confirmed through in vitro analysis.

V gene TRBV7-9 combines with J gene TRBJ2-7; perhaps TRBD1 as D (6 bases). The TCR comes from a woman in her 30s in good health and CMV-seronegative. What was sequenced was PBMCs. The CDR3 loop reads CASSPDRPTPYYEQYF. CDR3 bases: TGTGCCAGCAGCCCAGACAGGCCTACCCCTTACTACGAGCAGTACTTC. Together with reference TRBV7-9 and TRBJ2-7, the CDR3 gives the full variable domain: DTGVSQNPRHKITKRGQNVTFRCDPISEHNRLYWYRQTLGQGPEFLTYFQNEAQLEKSRLLSDRFSAERPKGSFSTLEIQRTEQGDSAMYLCASSPDRPTPYYEQYFGPGTRLTVT.